This TCR beta chain was documented in a study of T-cell memory formation after mild COVID-19. Sample barcodes and UMIs were carried by the TCR alpha and TCR beta cDNA libraries that 5'RACE generated with constant-segment primers. TCRdb re-analysed the 5' RACE reads in MiXCR, keeping a single row per CDR3 protein. The sample has 550,000 to 700,000 distinct CDR3 sequences; roughly 17% are singletons. Broader study findings: CD4+ contracting clones were mainly CM and EM; CD8+ ones, EMRA. A second wave expanding day 15 to 37 was CD4+-biased; contracting clones were balanced.

The CDR3 extends over 13 amino acids. Germline V gene data show CDR1 as SGHTA and CDR2 as FQGNSA. V shed 5 bases and J shed 5 bases, with 12 bases lying between them. A word on this clonotype: Its antigen is unidentified.

The sequence was collected from an adult woman who had mild COVID-19 (a few samples of this study predate the infection). Cell type and time point are not known. The rearrangement links TRBV7-2 to TRBJ1-1; D might be TRBD1 (5 bases). Sequencing used PBMCs or a T cell subset sorted from them (not recorded which). The CDR3 DNA is TGTGCCAGCAGCCGGGGGTTACAAACTGAAGCTTTCTTT. The encoded protein is CASSRGLQTEAFF.